The 16 T cell receptor beta chains reported below all come from one sample, sequenced in a study of T-cell memory formation after mild COVID-19 (dated by TCRdb to about 2021). Library generation was performed with 5' RACE. The run used an Illumina NovaSeq 6000. The raw public reads went through TCRdb reprocessing: fastp at Q25, MiXCR clone calling, in-frame beta chains kept. One record per CDR3 amino acid sequence lists the most common genes and DNA. For this sample there are fewer than 250,000 distinct CDR3 sequences; less than 20% appear just once. Clones ranked in the top ten supply 2.1% of the sample. The sample was PBMCs or a T cell subset sorted from them (not recorded which). The receptor source for this set is an adult woman who had mild COVID-19 (a few samples of this study predate the infection). The sample titles of this study are shuffled in the database, so cell type and time point are left out; the donor was told from shared clones.

This sequence joins TRBV11-1 and TRBJ1-2; D call uncertain. Trimming removed 1 base from V and 4 bases from J, with 10 bases in between. The CDR3 totals 14 residues. CDR1 SGHAT and CDR2 FQDESV come from the germline V gene (reference sequence). This CDR3 is CASSLGPDAYGYTF. CDR3 DNA sequence: TGTGCCAGCAGCTTAGGGCCGGATGCCTATGGCTACACCTTC.

V is TRBV7-9 and J is TRBJ2-7; D is unresolved. The germline gives CDR1 SEHNR, CDR2 FQNEAQ (reference sequence). Trimming removed 5 bases from V and 9 bases from J, with 11 bases in between. There are 11 residues in the CDR3. CDR3 nucleotide sequence: TGTGCCAGCAGCGCCCTAAGTGGGCAGTACTTC. Amino acids: CASSALSGQYF. The full variable domain, rest sourced from reference TRBV7-9 and TRBJ2-7, is DTGVSQNPRHKITKRGQNVTFRCDPISEHNRLYWYRQTLGQGPEFLTYFQNEAQLEKSRLLSDRFSAERPKGSFSTLEIQRTEQGDSAMYLCASSALSGQYFGPGTRLTVT.

CDR3 in amino acids: CATSRDLELREAFF. DNA of the CDR3: TGTGCCACCAGCAGAGATCTCGAACTTCGAGAAGCTTTCTTT. The chain links TRBV15 to TRBJ1-1; no firm D call. Germline V gene lookup returns CDR1 LNHNV and CDR2 YYDKDF (reference sequence). The CDR3 covers 14 residues. V lost 0 bases, J lost 8 bases, and 13 bases lay in between.

At least ten counts were recorded for this clonotype. This chain uses TRBV10-3 with TRBJ2-3, with 7 bases aligning to TRBD1. The CDR3 is made up of 16 amino acids. Losses at the gene ends were 3 bases for V and 4 bases for J; bases not matched to a gene: 10. The germline gives CDR1 ENHRY, CDR2 SYGVKD. In nucleotides, the CDR3 is TGTGCCATCAGTGACCGCCACGGGACAGTTGCAGATACGCAGTATTTT. It yields the protein CAISDRHGTVADTQYF.

This clonotype was found a few times. The chain is built from TRBV24-1 and TRBJ2-7; 7 bases map to TRBD1. Germline CDR1 KGHDR, CDR2 SFDVKD. Losses at the gene ends were 3 bases for V and 7 bases for J; bases not matched to a gene: 14. The CDR3 is made up of 16 amino acids. CDR3 sequence: CATSDRDSRGLGEQYF. DNA for the CDR3: TGTGCCACCAGTGATCGGGACAGCCGAGGGCTGGGGGAGCAGTACTTC.

This clonotype was seen more than once but under ten times. The rearrangement uses TRBV6-6 and TRBJ1-1; no clear D. CDR3 length: 15 residues. With 2 bases removed from V and 7 bases from J, the gap between germline ends came to 17 bases. Germline V CDR1 and CDR2: MNHNY, SVGAGI (reference sequence). This CDR3 reads CASSYQDRRQDEAFF. CDR3 bases: TGTGCCAGCAGTTACCAAGACCGAAGGCAGGATGAAGCTTTCTTT.

This clonotype was seen repeatedly, ten times or more. V usage is TRBV30 and J usage is TRBJ2-5, with D tentatively TRBD2 (5 bases). The CDR3 extends over 13 amino acids. The germline V gene has CDR1 GTSNPN and CDR2 SVGIG (reference sequence). The V gene lost 0 bases and the J gene lost 4 bases, with 9 bases spanning the gap. The CDR3: CAWSVRRGETQYF. The CDR3 bases are TGTGCCTGGAGTGTACGACGGGGAGAGACCCAGTACTTC.

In its sample, this clonotype was seen a few times. The chain recombines TRBV11-2 with TRBJ1-4; a possible D gene is TRBD1 (5 bases). The CDR3 is 16 amino acids. V dropped 2 bases and J dropped 6 bases, with 16 bases sitting between them. The V gene's germline CDR1 is SGHAT and CDR2 FQNNGV. DNA for the CDR3: TGTGCCAGCAGCTTAAAGGGAGACAGTCTTTATGAAAAACTGTTTTTT. Translation: CASSLKGDSLYEKLFF.

In this sample, this clonotype turned up many times. V and J are TRBV7-9 and TRBJ1-6, with D perhaps TRBD1 (5 bases). Germline lookup yields CDR1 SEHNR and CDR2 FQNEAQ (reference sequence). The CDR3 has 14 residues. Trimming removed 1 base at V and 8 bases at J, with 9 bases between. The CDR3 DNA reads as TGTGCCAGCAGCTTAGACAGGTCCCATTCACCCCTCCACTTT. Protein sequence: CASSLDRSHSPLHF.

This clonotype showed up just a few times. The chain couples TRBV7-9 to TRBJ1-5; no firm D call. This CDR3 spans 13 amino acids. The V gene lost 8 bases and the J gene lost 2 bases, with 10 bases spanning the gap. CDR1 SEHNR and CDR2 FQNEAQ come from the germline V gene (reference sequence). The CDR3 nucleotides are TGTGCCAGCTCAGCCGAAGGCAATCAGCCCCAGCATTTT. Translation gives CASSAEGNQPQHF.

This clonotype was observed a handful of times. For the CDR3, the DNA is TGTGCCAGCAGCCAAGACGCCGGGACAGGGGGATATTTT. This sequence encodes CASSQDAGTGGYF. The chain joins TRBV4-2 to TRBJ2-3; TRBD1 matches 11 bases. CDR1 is LGHNA, CDR2 YNFKEQ, per germline. The CDR3 is 13 residues long. V shed 0 bases, J shed 15 bases, and the junction held 5 bases outside the gene matches.

The chain is built from TRBV24-1 and TRBJ1-4; D is unresolved. CDR1 and CDR2 from the germline V gene are KGHDR and SFDVKD. The V gene lost 7 bases and the J gene lost 2 bases, with 7 bases spanning the gap. The CDR3 has 13 residues. The CDR3, as DNA: TGTGCCACCAGCGGAGGCACTAATGAAAAACTGTTTTTT. Its protein is CATSGGTNEKLFF.

This clonotype was picked up a small number of times. This sequence joins TRBV5-1 and TRBJ2-5; 8 bases are a match to TRBD2. Germline lookup yields CDR1 SGHRS and CDR2 YFSETQ. The CDR3 runs to 13 residues. The J segment lost 3 bases and the V segment lost 4 bases, leaving 2 bases of the junction unmatched. CDR3 bases: TGCGCCAGCAGCGGTAGCGGGAAAGAGACCCAGTACTTC. Translated, it gives CASSGSGKETQYF.

The gene calls are TRBV7-9 and TRBJ1-2; the D gene is possibly TRBD1 (6 bases). CDR3 size: 14 residues. The V end lost 4 bases, the J end lost 2 bases, and 11 bases lay between the germline ends. Germline V gene lookup returns CDR1 SEHNR and CDR2 FQNEAQ (reference sequence). DNA for the CDR3: TGTGCCAGCAGCTCCCTACAGGGCAACTATGGCTACACCTTC. Its translation is CASSSLQGNYGYTF.

This clonotype has just a few counts. The chain joins TRBV6-5 to TRBJ1-2, with 7 bases matching TRBD1. CDR3 length: 17 residues. The ends lost 0 bases at V and 8 bases at J; junction bases unmatched: 15. Germline-derived CDR1 and CDR2 are MNHEY and SVGAGI. The CDR3 spells CASSYSGGWAGGTGYTF. The DNA of the CDR3 is TGTGCCAGCAGTTACTCGGGCGGTTGGGCAGGGGGAACGGGCTACACCTTC.

There are a few counts of this clonotype. The chain uses TRBV5-1 and TRBJ2-7; 7 positions agree with TRBD1. The CDR3 is 17 residues long. Trimming at V came to 0 bases and at J to 6 bases, leaving 15 bases not matched to a gene. In germline, CDR1 is SGHRS, CDR2 YFSETQ. In nucleotides, the CDR3 is TGCGCCAGCAGCTTGGCCGAACAAAGACAGGGAACCTCCGAGCAGTACTTC. It specifies CASSLAEQRQGTSEQYF.